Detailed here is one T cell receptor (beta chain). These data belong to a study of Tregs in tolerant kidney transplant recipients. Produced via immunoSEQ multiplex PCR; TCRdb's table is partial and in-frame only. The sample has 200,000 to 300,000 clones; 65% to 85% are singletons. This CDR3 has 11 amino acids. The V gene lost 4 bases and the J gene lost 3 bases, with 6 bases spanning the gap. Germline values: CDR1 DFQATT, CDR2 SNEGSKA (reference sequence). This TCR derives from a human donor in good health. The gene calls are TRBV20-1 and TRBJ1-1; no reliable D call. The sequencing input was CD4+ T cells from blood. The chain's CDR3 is CSAITDTEAFF. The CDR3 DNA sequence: TGCAGTGCTATCACCGACACTGAAGCTTTCTTT.